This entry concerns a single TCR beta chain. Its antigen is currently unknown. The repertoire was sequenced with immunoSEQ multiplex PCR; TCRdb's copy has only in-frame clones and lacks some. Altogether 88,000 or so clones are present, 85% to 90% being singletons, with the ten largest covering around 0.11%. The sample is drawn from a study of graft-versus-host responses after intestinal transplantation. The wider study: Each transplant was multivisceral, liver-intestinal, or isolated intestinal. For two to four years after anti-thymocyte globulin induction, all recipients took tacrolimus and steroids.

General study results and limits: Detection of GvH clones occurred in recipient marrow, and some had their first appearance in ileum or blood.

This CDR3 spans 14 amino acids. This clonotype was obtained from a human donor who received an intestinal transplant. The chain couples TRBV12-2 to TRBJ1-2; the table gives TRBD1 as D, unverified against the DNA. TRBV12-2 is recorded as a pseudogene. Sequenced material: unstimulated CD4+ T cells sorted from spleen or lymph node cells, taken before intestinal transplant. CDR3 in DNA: TGTGCAAGTCGCACCGACCAGGGGTACTATGGCTACACCTTC. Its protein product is CASRTDQGYYGYTF.